This T cell receptor (beta chain) was captured in a study of blood T cell repertoires in COVID-19. Authors' methods: Cell counts per sample came from amplifying reference gene primers. Clones were read by immunoSEQ multiplex PCR, and TCRdb kept only the in-frame ones, dropping some. D and trimming were read from the DNA, whereas the V and J calls and clone size are those reported in that table. The sample records 300,000 to 450,000 clones, roughly 90% being singletons. Germline V gene data show CDR1 as KGHSY and CDR2 as FQNENV. The ends lost 0 bases at V and 0 bases at J; junction bases unmatched: 13. This CDR3 has 20 residues.

The source of this sequence is a woman aged 55-69 years with COVID-19, enrolled during active disease. The chain uses TRBV16 and TRBJ2-1; TRBD2 agrees at 8 bases. The specimen was peripheral blood. CDR3 bases: TGTGCCAGCAGCCAATCTTGGACTAGCTGGGGGAAAAGCTCCTACAATGAGCAGTTCTTC. Translation: CASSQSWTSWGKSSYNEQFF.